This T cell receptor beta chain was recorded in a study of blood T cell repertoires in COVID-19. Repertoires were generated with immunoSEQ multiplex PCR, while TCRdb's copy carries only in-frame clones and drops some. The repertoire holds 300,000 or so clones, with around 90% as singletons. V shed 5 bases and J 4 bases; nucleotides not matched to a gene: 7. The CDR3 length is 15 residues. Per germline, CDR1 SGHTA and CDR2 FQGNSA. The sequencing sample was made of PBMCs or T cells enriched from blood (not recorded which). The V gene is TRBV7-2, the J gene TRBJ1-2, with 10 bases that match TRBD1. The clonotype originates from a man aged 55 to 70 who had recovered from COVID-19. In nucleotides, the CDR3 is TGTGCCAGCAGCGCCCCAGGACAGGGGGGCTATGGCTACACCTTC. Protein: CASSAPGQGGYGYTF. The whole variable domain, remainder taken from reference TRBV7-2 and TRBJ1-2, is GAGVSQSPSNKVTEKGKDVELRCDPISGHTALYWYRQSLGQGLEFLIYFQGNSAPDKSGLPSDRFSAERTGGSVSTLTIQRTQQEDSAVYLCASSAPGQGGYGYTFGSGTRLTVV.